This TCR beta chain was profiled in a study of cytomegalovirus exposure and HLA in healthy donors. PCR used 60 Vbeta primers and 13 Jbeta primers. Assay used: immunoSEQ multiplex PCR; TCRdb lists only in-frame clones, some missing. The sample yields fewer than 150,000 clones, approximately 80% seen once. Study-wide points: DRB1 showed the most TCR associations and HLA-C the fewest in a later analysis, as rates varied by HLA locus. Earlier findings revealed that most TCR beta V segments proved productive either about 87% or about 30% of the time.

The CDR3 sequence is 14 residues long. The germline gives CDR1 MNHGY, CDR2 SAAAGT. The V segment lost 5 bases and the J segment 6 bases; nucleotides outside the gene matches: 7. Worth noting for this clone: Its matching antigen is unknown.

This sequence was found in a woman in her thirties in good health and CMV-seropositive. The chain has TRBV6-8 and TRBJ1-5; 7 nucleotides agree with TRBD1. Sequences were obtained from PBMCs. This CDR3 reads CASSTGVLGQPQHF. The CDR3 bases are TGTGCCAGCAGTACAGGGGTCTTGGGTCAGCCCCAGCATTTT.